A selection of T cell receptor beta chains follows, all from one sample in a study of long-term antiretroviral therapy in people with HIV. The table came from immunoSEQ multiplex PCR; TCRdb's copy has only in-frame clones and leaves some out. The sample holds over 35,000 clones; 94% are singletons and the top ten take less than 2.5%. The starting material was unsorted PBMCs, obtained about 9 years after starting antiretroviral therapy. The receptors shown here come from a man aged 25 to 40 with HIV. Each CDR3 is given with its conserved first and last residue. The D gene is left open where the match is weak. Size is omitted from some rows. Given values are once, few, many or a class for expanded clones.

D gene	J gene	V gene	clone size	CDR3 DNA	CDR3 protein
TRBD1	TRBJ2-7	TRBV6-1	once	TGTGCCAGCACCGGGACAGGTGCCTACGAGCAGTACTTC	CASTGTGAYEQYF
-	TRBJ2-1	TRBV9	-	TGTGCCAGCAGCGTAGGGGCCTGGGGAAATGAGCAGTTCTTC	CASSVGAWGNEQFF
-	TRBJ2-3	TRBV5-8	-	TGTGCCAGCAGCCTTCAGGGGACTGACACAGATACGCAGTATTTT	CASSLQGTDTDTQYF
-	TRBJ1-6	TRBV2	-	TGTGCCAGCAGGACGGGGAGGAGCGATTCACCCCTCCACTTT	CASRTGRSDSPLHF
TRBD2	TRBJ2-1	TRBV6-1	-	TGTGCCAGCCCCCGGGGGGGCAGGGAAGACAATGAGCAGTTCTTC	CASPRGGREDNEQFF
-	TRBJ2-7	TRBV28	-	TGTGCCAGCAGTGGGGGGGCGGCCTACGAGCAGTACTTC	CASSGGAAYEQYF
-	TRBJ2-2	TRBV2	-	TGTGCCAGCAGTGAACACGGGGGAACGAACACCGGGGAGCTGTTTTTT	CASSEHGGTNTGELFF
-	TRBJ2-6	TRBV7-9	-	TGTGCCAGCGGGGACTGGGGAGGTGGGGCCAACGTCCTGACTTTC	CASGDWGGGANVLTF
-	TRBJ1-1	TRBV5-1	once	TGCGCCAGCAGCTTGGCTGGGGTTGGGACTGAAGCTTTCTTT	CASSLAGVGTEAFF
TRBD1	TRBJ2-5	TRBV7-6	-	TGTGCCAGCAGCCACAGGGGGCGCGGGGAGACCCAGTACTTC	CASSHRGRGETQYF
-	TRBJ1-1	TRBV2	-	TGTGCCAGCAGTGGGACAGTCTCTGAAGCTTTCTTT	CASSGTVSEAFF
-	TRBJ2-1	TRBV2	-	TGTGCCAGCAGTCGAGAAATAAGCTCCTACAATGAGCAGTTCTTC	CASSREISSYNEQFF
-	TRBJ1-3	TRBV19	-	TGTGCCAGTAGCCACACCGTGGGGAAATCTGGAAACACCATATATTTT	CASSHTVGKSGNTIYF
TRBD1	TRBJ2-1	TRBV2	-	TGTGCCAGCAGAGACAGGGGGCTAAATGAGCAGTTCTTC	CASRDRGLNEQFF
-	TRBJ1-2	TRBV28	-	TGTGCCAGCAGTTTACAGGGACAAGGGTTTGGCTACACCTTC	CASSLQGQGFGYTF
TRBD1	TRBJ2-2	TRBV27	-	TGTGCCAGCAGGCTGGGGACAGTTAAGCCCGGGGAGCTGTTTTTT	CASRLGTVKPGELFF
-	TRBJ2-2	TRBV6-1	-	TGTGCCAGCAGTGAAGAGCGACCAACGAACACCGGGGAGCTGTTTTTT	CASSEERPTNTGELFF
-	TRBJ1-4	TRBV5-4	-	TGTGCCAGCAGCTCCGGGATGGGGAATGAAAAACTGTTTTTT	CASSSGMGNEKLFF
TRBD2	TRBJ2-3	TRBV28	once	TGTGCCAGCAGCACCGGACTAGCGGAAACAGATACGCAGTATTTT	CASSTGLAETDTQYF
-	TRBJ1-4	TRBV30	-	TGTGCCTGGAATTTCAATGGAGCCGGAGGGGAAAAACTGTTTTTT	CAWNFNGAGGEKLFF
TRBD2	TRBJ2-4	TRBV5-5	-	TGTGCCAGCAGCCCCCCAGCGGGGGGGTTACTAGCCAAAAACATTCAGTACTTC	CASSPPAGGLLAKNIQYF
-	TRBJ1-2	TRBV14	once	TGTGCCAGCAGCCAGATAGGGACCGATGGCTACACCTTC	CASSQIGTDGYTF
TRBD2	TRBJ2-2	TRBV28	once	TGTGCCAGCGGGGCGGGGGGGGCATACACCGGGGAGCTGTTTTTT	CASGAGGAYTGELFF
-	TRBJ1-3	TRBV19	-	TGTGCCAGCCTGACCGGGACGTCTGGAAACACCATATATTTT	CASLTGTSGNTIYF
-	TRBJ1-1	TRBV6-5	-	TGTGCCAGCAGTTACTCAGCGGTGGGCACTGAAGCTTTCTTT	CASSYSAVGTEAFF
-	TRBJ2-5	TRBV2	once	TGTGCCAGCAGTGAAAGGACTCCGGGAGAGACCCAGTACTTC	CASSERTPGETQYF
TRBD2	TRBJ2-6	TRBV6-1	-	TGTGCCAGCAGTGGCGGGGGGGCTTTTGCTGGGGCCAACGTCCTGACTTTC	CASSGGGAFAGANVLTF
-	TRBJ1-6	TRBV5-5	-	TGTGCCAGCAGCTTGGCCAATTTTAATAACTCACCCCTCCACTTT	CASSLANFNNSPLHF
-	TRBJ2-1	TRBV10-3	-	TGTGCCACCAAGACGGGGGAAAATGAGCAGTTCTTC	CATKTGENEQFF
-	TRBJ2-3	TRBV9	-	TGTGCCAGCAGCGAAGGGGGAGCTACAGATACGCAGTATTTT	CASSEGGATDTQYF
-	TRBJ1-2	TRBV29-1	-	TGCAGCGTTTATCACCCGGGACGTCGCTATGGCTACACCTTC	CSVYHPGRRYGYTF
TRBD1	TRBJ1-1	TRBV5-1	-	TGCGCCAGCAGCCCGGGACAGGGAAGAACTGAAGCTTTCTTT	CASSPGQGRTEAFF
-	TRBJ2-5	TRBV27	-	TGTGCCAGCAGTCCCCAGGCCCGGGAGACCCAGTACTTC	CASSPQARETQYF
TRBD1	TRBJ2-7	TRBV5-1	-	TGCGCCAGCAGCTTGACCGGGACAGGCTCCTACGAGCAGTACTTC	CASSLTGTGSYEQYF
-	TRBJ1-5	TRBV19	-	TGTGCCAGTAGTATAGATCATAGCGCTGATAGCAATCAGCCCCAGCATTTT	CASSIDHSADSNQPQHF
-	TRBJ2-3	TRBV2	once	TGTGCCAGCAAATCCCGTGCTAGCACAGATACGCAGTATTTT	CASKSRASTDTQYF
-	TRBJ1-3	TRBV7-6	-	TGTGCCAGCAGCTTAGCCGCCGCGGGAACTGGAAACACCATATATTTT	CASSLAAAGTGNTIYF
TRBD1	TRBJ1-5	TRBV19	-	TGTGCCAGTAGTATAGAGAGGACAGGGTATCAGCCCCAGCATTTT	CASSIERTGYQPQHF
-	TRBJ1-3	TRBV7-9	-	TGTGCCAGCAGCTTTGGACGAGGGAACACCATATATTTT	CASSFGRGNTIYF
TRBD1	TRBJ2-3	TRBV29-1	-	TGCAGCGTTGCGGACAGGGGAGATACGCAGTATTTT	CSVADRGDTQYF
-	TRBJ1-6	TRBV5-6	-	TGTGCCAGCAGCTTGGCCCCTAATTCCTATAATTCACCCCTCCACTTT	CASSLAPNSYNSPLHF
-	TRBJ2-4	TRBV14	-	TGTGCCAGCAGCCTTCGGACGGGGGCAAACATTCAGTACTTC	CASSLRTGANIQYF
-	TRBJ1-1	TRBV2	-	TGTGCCAGCAGTGATTCGGCGAACACTGAAGCTTTCTTT	CASSDSANTEAFF
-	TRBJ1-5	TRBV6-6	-	TGTGCCAGCGGGGGGTTCGAGCAGCCCCAGCATTTT	CASGGFEQPQHF
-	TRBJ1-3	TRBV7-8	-	TGTGCCAGCAGCTTAGTCGGAAACACCATATATTTT	CASSLVGNTIYF
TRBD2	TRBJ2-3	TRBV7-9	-	TGTGCCAGCAGCCCAGTCCTAGCGGGGGGTACAGATACGCAGTATTTT	CASSPVLAGGTDTQYF
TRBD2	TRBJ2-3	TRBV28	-	TGTGCCAGCAAGACTAGCGGATGGGGCTTGCAGTATTTT	CASKTSGWGLQYF
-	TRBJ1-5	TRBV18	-	TGTGCCAGCTCACCAACGGACGATCAGCCCCAGCATTTT	CASSPTDDQPQHF
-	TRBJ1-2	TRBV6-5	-	TGTGCCAGCAGTTATTCGGATCAACCCTATGGCTACACCTTC	CASSYSDQPYGYTF
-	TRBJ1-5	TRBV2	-	TGTGCCAGCAGGGAACAGTCGTTAGAACAGCCCCAGCATTTT	CASREQSLEQPQHF
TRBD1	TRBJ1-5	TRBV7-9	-	TGTGCCAGCAGCTCCTCGACAGGGGTTAATCAGCCCCAGCATTTT	CASSSSTGVNQPQHF
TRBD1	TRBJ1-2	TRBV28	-	TGTGCCAGCAGTTTAGCGGACAGGGTGCGTGGCTACACCTTC	CASSLADRVRGYTF
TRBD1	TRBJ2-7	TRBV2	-	TGTGCCAGCACTAGAACGCTCCTCGGGACAGGGGGCTTGGGCGAGCAGTACTTC	CASTRTLLGTGGLGEQYF
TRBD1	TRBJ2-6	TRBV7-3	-	TGTGCCAGCAGCTTACGGGACAGGGGGCCTGGGGCCAACGTCCTGACTTTC	CASSLRDRGPGANVLTF
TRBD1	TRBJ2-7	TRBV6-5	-	TGTGCCAGCAGCACCGGGACAGGGGATCCCTACGAGCAGTACTTC	CASSTGTGDPYEQYF
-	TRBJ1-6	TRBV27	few	TGTGCCAGCAAAGACGGCCTTAATTCACCCCTCCACTTT	CASKDGLNSPLHF
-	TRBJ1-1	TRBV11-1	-	TGTGCCAGCAGCTCGGGACGTATCACTGAAGCTTTCTTT	CASSSGRITEAFF
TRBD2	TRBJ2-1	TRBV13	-	TGTGCCAGCAGCTTAGATGGGCTAGCGGGGGGGGATGAGCAGTTCTTC	CASSLDGLAGGDEQFF
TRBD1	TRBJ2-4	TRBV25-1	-	TGTGCCAGCAGTGAGGGGCACGGGACAGGGGGTTACATTCAGTACTTC	CASSEGHGTGGYIQYF